A selection of T cell receptor beta chains follows, all from one sample in a study of post-analysis software for immune sequencing data. TCRdb ran MiXCR on the PCR reads and lists one entry per CDR3 protein. The sample consists of roughly 400,000 distinct CDR3 sequences, roughly 40% of them appearing once. Sequenced sample: blood. These receptor sequences come from a girl aged 2 to 10 with multiple sclerosis. The CDR3 runs from the conserved cysteine through the conserved F or W. A D gene is named only where the DNA matches it firmly. Not every row has a clone size; where given, it reads once, few, many or a size class.

clone_size: .
d_call: .
v_call: TRBV3-1
j_call: TRBJ1-2
cdr3_aa: CASSRDLGDYGYTF
cdr3_nt: TGTGCCAGCAGCCGGGACCTCGGGGACTATGGCTACACCTTC

clone_size: .
d_call: .
v_call: TRBV6-4
j_call: TRBJ2-2
cdr3_aa: CASSEWLTDRTGELFF
cdr3_nt: TGTGCCAGCAGTGAATGGCTAACCGACCGCACCGGGGAGCTGTTTTTT

clone_size: .
d_call: TRBD2
v_call: TRBV24-1
j_call: TRBJ2-4
cdr3_aa: CATSGPGLAAYNEQYF
cdr3_nt: TGTGCCACCAGTGGCCCCGGACTAGCGGCATACAATGAGCAGTACTTC

clone_size: .
d_call: TRBD2
v_call: TRBV6-5
j_call: TRBJ2-5
cdr3_aa: CASSYRGGEETQYF
cdr3_nt: TGTGCCAGCAGTTACCGCGGGGGTGAAGAGACCCAGTACTTC

clone_size: few
d_call: TRBD1
v_call: TRBV4-1
j_call: TRBJ2-7
cdr3_aa: CASSQATGTAYEQYF
cdr3_nt: TGCGCCAGCAGCCAAGCTACCGGGACAGCTTACGAGCAGTACTTC

clone_size: few
d_call: .
v_call: TRBV9
j_call: TRBJ1-1
cdr3_aa: CASSPHQGNTEAFF
cdr3_nt: TGTGCCAGCAGCCCTCATCAGGGGAACACTGAAGCTTTCTTT

clone_size: .
d_call: TRBD1
v_call: TRBV7-2
j_call: TRBJ1-4
cdr3_aa: CASSPQTGKGEKLFF
cdr3_nt: TGTGCCAGCAGCCCCCAGACAGGGAAGGGAGAAAAACTGTTTTTT

clone_size: .
d_call: .
v_call: TRBV2
j_call: TRBJ2-3
cdr3_aa: CASIKGSATDTQYF
cdr3_nt: TGTGCCAGCATTAAAGGTAGTGCTACAGATACGCAGTATTTT

clone_size: few
d_call: TRBD1
v_call: TRBV10-3
j_call: TRBJ1-6
cdr3_aa: CATRDRDNSPLHF
cdr3_nt: TGTGCCACCCGGGACAGAGATAATTCACCCCTCCACTTT

clone_size: few
d_call: .
v_call: TRBV27
j_call: TRBJ2-3
cdr3_aa: CASSWEGLADTQYF
cdr3_nt: TGTGCCAGCAGTTGGGAAGGGTTGGCAGATACGCAGTATTTT

clone_size: few
d_call: .
v_call: TRBV5-1
j_call: TRBJ2-7
cdr3_aa: CASSRRFSGASSYEQYF
cdr3_nt: TGCGCCAGCAGCCGGAGATTTAGCGGAGCGAGCTCCTACGAGCAGTACTTC

clone_size: .
d_call: .
v_call: TRBV20-1
j_call: TRBJ2-3
cdr3_aa: CSARAGTRTDTQYF
cdr3_nt: TGCAGTGCTAGAGCGGGGACGAGGACAGATACGCAGTATTTT

clone_size: .
d_call: .
v_call: TRBV9
j_call: TRBJ2-7
cdr3_aa: CASSVDVPDYEQYF
cdr3_nt: TGTGCCAGCAGCGTAGATGTGCCGGACTACGAGCAGTACTTC

clone_size: few
d_call: .
v_call: TRBV28
j_call: TRBJ2-3
cdr3_aa: CASSPYRSRVTDTQYF
cdr3_nt: TGTGCCAGCAGTCCATATAGGAGCAGGGTAACAGATACGCAGTATTTT

clone_size: few
d_call: .
v_call: TRBV7-8
j_call: TRBJ1-2
cdr3_aa: CASSPTLGKGYTF
cdr3_nt: TGTGCCAGCAGCCCAACATTGGGCAAGGGCTACACCTTC

clone_size: few
d_call: TRBD1
v_call: TRBV6-5
j_call: TRBJ2-5
cdr3_aa: CASSYGGTGGIGETQYF
cdr3_nt: TGTGCCAGCAGTTACGGCGGGACAGGGGGCATCGGAGAGACCCAGTACTTC

clone_size: .
d_call: .
v_call: TRBV5-1
j_call: TRBJ2-4
cdr3_aa: CASSPETLRQNIQYF
cdr3_nt: TGCGCCAGCAGCCCAGAGACATTAAGGCAAAACATTCAGTACTTC

clone_size: .
d_call: TRBD1
v_call: TRBV20-1
j_call: TRBJ2-1
cdr3_aa: CSARRTGYNEQFF
cdr3_nt: TGCAGTGCTAGGCGGACAGGCTACAATGAGCAGTTCTTC

clone_size: .
d_call: .
v_call: TRBV18
j_call: TRBJ2-1
cdr3_aa: CASSPPRQTLYNEQFF
cdr3_nt: TGTGCCAGCTCACCACCGCGACAGACTCTTTACAATGAGCAGTTCTTC

clone_size: .
d_call: .
v_call: TRBV15
j_call: TRBJ1-4
cdr3_aa: CATSRPRGETNEKLFF
cdr3_nt: TGTGCCACCAGCAGACCCAGGGGTGAGACTAATGAAAAACTGTTTTTT

clone_size: .
d_call: .
v_call: TRBV2
j_call: TRBJ2-3
cdr3_aa: CASSEALPFVTGNQGDTQYF
cdr3_nt: TGTGCCAGCAGTGAAGCGCTTCCTTTTGTGACGGGCAATCAAGGAGATACGCAGTATTTT

clone_size: .
d_call: .
v_call: TRBV7-6
j_call: TRBJ2-7
cdr3_aa: CASSPRGGGEPYEQYF
cdr3_nt: TGTGCCAGCAGCCCTCGTGGGGGCGGGGAACCCTACGAGCAGTACTTC

clone_size: .
d_call: TRBD2
v_call: TRBV4-1
j_call: TRBJ2-5
cdr3_aa: CASSPSGGRETQYF
cdr3_nt: TGCGCCAGCAGCCCTTCGGGGGGGCGAGAGACCCAGTACTTC

clone_size: .
d_call: TRBD2
v_call: TRBV7-2
j_call: TRBJ2-7
cdr3_aa: CASSTDSGRDGEQYF
cdr3_nt: TGTGCCAGCAGCACCGATAGCGGGAGGGACGGGGAGCAGTACTTC

clone_size: .
d_call: TRBD1
v_call: TRBV10-3
j_call: TRBJ2-7
cdr3_aa: CAINARDRVLSYEQYF
cdr3_nt: TGTGCCATCAACGCTAGGGACAGGGTCCTTTCCTACGAGCAGTACTTC

clone_size: .
d_call: .
v_call: TRBV12-3/TRBV12-4
j_call: TRBJ1-1
cdr3_aa: CASSFNTEAFF
cdr3_nt: TGTGCCAGCAGTTTTAACACTGAAGCTTTCTTT

clone_size: .
d_call: TRBD1
v_call: TRBV7-7
j_call: TRBJ1-4
cdr3_aa: CASSFGTGRTNEKLFF
cdr3_nt: TGTGCTAGCAGCTTCGGGACAGGGAGAACTAATGAAAAACTGTTTTTT

clone_size: .
d_call: .
v_call: TRBV4-1
j_call: TRBJ1-2
cdr3_aa: CASSQSEVGYGYTF
cdr3_nt: TGCGCCAGCAGCCAAAGTGAAGTGGGGTACGGCTACACCTTC

clone_size: .
d_call: .
v_call: TRBV29-1
j_call: TRBJ1-2
cdr3_aa: CSVVGIYGYTF
cdr3_nt: TGCAGCGTTGTAGGGATCTATGGCTACACCTTC

clone_size: .
d_call: .
v_call: TRBV14
j_call: TRBJ2-7
cdr3_aa: CASSQASVGEQYF
cdr3_nt: TGTGCCAGCAGCCAAGCTAGCGTTGGCGAGCAGTACTTC

clone_size: .
d_call: .
v_call: TRBV29-1
j_call: TRBJ1-1
cdr3_aa: CSGIGVNTEAFF
cdr3_nt: TGCAGCGGGATAGGGGTTAACACTGAAGCTTTCTTT

clone_size: .
d_call: TRBD1
v_call: TRBV4-1
j_call: TRBJ1-1
cdr3_aa: CASSRRGQRLNTEAFF
cdr3_nt: TGCGCCAGCAGCCGAAGGGGGCAGAGATTGAACACTGAAGCTTTCTTT

clone_size: .
d_call: TRBD2
v_call: TRBV29-1
j_call: TRBJ2-1
cdr3_aa: CSGIGTSGRAQFF
cdr3_nt: TGCAGCGGTATAGGGACTAGCGGGAGGGCACAGTTCTTC

clone_size: few
d_call: TRBD2
v_call: TRBV5-1
j_call: TRBJ2-7
cdr3_aa: CASSTGTSGPPYEQYF
cdr3_nt: TGCGCCAGCAGCACGGGGACTAGCGGGCCTCCCTACGAGCAGTACTTC

clone_size: .
d_call: .
v_call: TRBV5-1
j_call: TRBJ2-7
cdr3_aa: CASGRTDSYEQYF
cdr3_nt: TGCGCCAGCGGCAGGACGGACTCCTACGAGCAGTACTTC

clone_size: few
d_call: TRBD1
v_call: TRBV28
j_call: TRBJ1-5
cdr3_aa: CASSLFPGGVNQPQHF
cdr3_nt: TGTGCCAGCAGTTTATTCCCAGGGGGGGTCAATCAGCCCCAGCATTTT

clone_size: .
d_call: .
v_call: TRBV18
j_call: TRBJ2-5
cdr3_aa: CASSQIREETQYF
cdr3_nt: TGTGCCAGCTCACAGATCAGGGAGGAGACCCAGTACTTC

clone_size: .
d_call: .
v_call: TRBV3-1
j_call: TRBJ2-3
cdr3_aa: CASSRRVGVTDTQYF
cdr3_nt: TGTGCCAGCAGCCGCAGGGTCGGAGTCACAGATACGCAGTATTTT

clone_size: .
d_call: .
v_call: TRBV12-3/TRBV12-4
j_call: TRBJ1-6
cdr3_aa: CASRLTLGTPPNSPLHF
cdr3_nt: TGTGCCAGCAGGCTCACATTGGGGACCCCCCCAAATTCACCCCTCCACTTT

clone_size: .
d_call: .
v_call: TRBV7-9
j_call: TRBJ2-1
cdr3_aa: CASSQTRSSYNEQFF
cdr3_nt: TGTGCCAGCAGCCAGACTAGATCCTCCTACAATGAGCAGTTCTTC

clone_size: .
d_call: .
v_call: TRBV6-1
j_call: TRBJ1-2
cdr3_aa: CASSEIYGYTF
cdr3_nt: TGTGCCAGCAGTGAAATCTATGGCTACACCTTC

clone_size: few
d_call: .
v_call: TRBV6-2/TRBV6-3
j_call: TRBJ1-5
cdr3_aa: CASSYSLDQPQHF
cdr3_nt: TGTGCCAGCAGTTACTCGTTAGATCAGCCCCAGCATTTT

clone_size: .
d_call: TRBD1
v_call: TRBV29-1
j_call: TRBJ1-2
cdr3_aa: CSVVEQGNYGHTF
cdr3_nt: TGCAGCGTTGTAGAACAGGGGAACTATGGCCACACCTTC

clone_size: few
d_call: .
v_call: TRBV29-1
j_call: TRBJ2-7
cdr3_aa: CSARAGGTHEQYF
cdr3_nt: TGCAGCGCTCGCGCCGGGGGAACCCACGAGCAGTACTTC

clone_size: few
d_call: TRBD2
v_call: TRBV20-1
j_call: TRBJ2-1
cdr3_aa: CSASKLAGISSYNEQFF
cdr3_nt: TGCAGTGCTAGTAAACTAGCGGGTATCAGCTCCTACAATGAGCAGTTCTTC

clone_size: few
d_call: .
v_call: TRBV12-3/TRBV12-4
j_call: TRBJ2-1
cdr3_aa: CASSPLRLGTRDNEQFF
cdr3_nt: TGTGCCAGCAGTCCGTTACGACTAGGAACCCGAGACAATGAGCAGTTCTTC

clone_size: few
d_call: TRBD2
v_call: TRBV3-1
j_call: TRBJ2-7
cdr3_aa: CASSLGLPGEQYF
cdr3_nt: TGTGCCAGCAGCCTGGGACTACCCGGGGAGCAGTACTTC